Sequencing of this TCR beta chain was carried out in a study of blood T cell repertoires in COVID-19. About the study: In each case, the material was cDNA or gDNA derived from T cells, B-cell-depleted T cells, or PBMCs.

This CDR3 comprises 13 residues. Per germline, CDR1 LNHDA and CDR2 SQIVND (reference sequence). V was trimmed by 10 bases and J by 5 bases, leaving 14 bases between them. Methods used by the authors: It was from reference gene primer amplification that nucleated cell counts were estimated. The repertoire was sequenced with immunoSEQ multiplex PCR; TCRdb's copy has only in-frame clones and lacks some. V and J calls and clone size follow that table, whereas D and trimming were derived from the DNA. The sample includes around 19,000 clones, about 90% seen only once; the top ten take less than 9%. This receptor was identified in an older man with active COVID-19. The chain employs TRBV19 and TRBJ1-4, with TRBD1 as a possible D gene (5 bases). The sequencing input was peripheral blood. The CDR3, as DNA: TGTGCCACCGGGGGGGGGTTAAATGAAAAACTGTTTTTT. Translating it yields CATGGGLNEKLFF.